A selection of T cell receptor beta chains follows, all from one sample in a study of blood T cells in healthy people across ages. One entry per CDR3 protein results from TCRdb running MiXCR on the 5' RACE reads. This table has more than 1.4 million distinct CDR3 sequences, around two fifths appearing once. Specimen: blood. These TCRs come from a woman under 30 in good health. Each CDR3 is given with its conserved first and last residue. D genes are given only for firm matches. Not all rows give a size; the values are once, few, many and, for expanded clones, a class.

>-|TRBV7-9|TRBJ1-1|TRBD1
CASSSGQEWDTEAFF
TGTGCCAGCAGCTCCGGACAGGAGTGGGACACTGAAGCTTTCTTT
>many|TRBV7-2|TRBJ2-7|-
CASSYASYEQYF
TGTGCCAGCAGCTATGCATCCTACGAGCAGTACTTC
>few|TRBV7-6|TRBJ1-2|-
CASSLTRGGSYGYTF
TGTGCCAGCAGCCTTACGCGGGGGGGAAGCTATGGCTACACCTTC
>few|TRBV10-3|TRBJ2-3|-
CAIKSPRSTDTQYF
TGTGCCATCAAATCGCCCAGGAGCACAGATACGCAGTATTTT
>-|TRBV24-1|TRBJ2-7|-
CATSDGDSNYEQYF
TGTGCCACCAGTGATGGGGACTCCAACTACGAGCAGTACTTC
>-|TRBV14|TRBJ2-7|-
CASSQGSRYEQYF
TGTGCCAGCAGCCAAGGGTCTAGGTACGAGCAGTACTTC
>-|TRBV4-1|TRBJ1-2|-
CASSQDLPSGYTF
TGCGCCAGCAGCCAAGACCTTCCCTCTGGCTACACCTTC
>-|TRBV6-6|TRBJ2-7|-
CASSSTTGEQYF
TGTGCCAGCAGTTCCACGACCGGCGAGCAGTACTTC
>-|TRBV20-1|TRBJ2-7|-
CSARDELGVGDGSYEQYF
TGCAGTGCTCGCGACGAGCTAGGAGTGGGAGACGGCTCCTACGAGCAGTACTTC
>-|TRBV6-1|TRBJ1-2|-
CASSEVPYGYTF
TGTGCCAGCAGTGAAGTCCCCTATGGCTACACCTTC
>few|TRBV6-6|TRBJ2-7|TRBD1
CASSGGRDSYEQYF
TGTGCCAGCAGTGGGGGCAGGGACAGCTACGAGCAGTACTTC
>few|TRBV7-6|TRBJ2-7|TRBD1
CASSSIRDSLVEQYF
TGTGCCAGCAGCTCGATAAGGGACAGTCTGGTTGAGCAGTACTTC
>once|TRBV20-1|TRBJ2-1|-
CSARGRDGTYNEQFF
TGCAGTGCTAGAGGGCGGGATGGTACCTACAATGAGCAGTTCTTC
>many|TRBV4-1|TRBJ2-7|TRBD2
CASSQDNVLVRSGGKQYF
TGCGCCAGCAGCCAAGATAATGTCTTGGTCCGGAGCGGGGGAAAGCAGTACTTC
>few|TRBV27|TRBJ2-7|-
CASRKLFEQYF
TGTGCCAGCCGAAAACTATTCGAGCAGTACTTC
>-|TRBV7-9|TRBJ1-2|-
CASSSDHRVGYTF
TGTGCCAGCAGCTCAGACCACAGGGTCGGCTACACCTTC